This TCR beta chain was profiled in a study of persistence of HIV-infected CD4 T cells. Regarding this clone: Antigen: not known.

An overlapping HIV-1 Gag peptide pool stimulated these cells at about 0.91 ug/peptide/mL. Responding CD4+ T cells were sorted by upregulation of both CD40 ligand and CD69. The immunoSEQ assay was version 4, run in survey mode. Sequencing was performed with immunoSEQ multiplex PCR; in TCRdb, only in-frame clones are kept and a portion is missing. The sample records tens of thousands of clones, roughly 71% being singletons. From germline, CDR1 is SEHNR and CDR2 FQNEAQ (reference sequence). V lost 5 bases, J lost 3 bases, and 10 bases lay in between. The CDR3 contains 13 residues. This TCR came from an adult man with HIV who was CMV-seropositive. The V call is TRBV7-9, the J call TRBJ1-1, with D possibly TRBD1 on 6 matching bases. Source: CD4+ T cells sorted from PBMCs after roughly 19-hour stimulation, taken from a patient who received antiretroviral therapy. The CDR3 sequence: CASSPGQYTEAFF. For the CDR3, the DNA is TGTGCCAGCAGCCCCGGACAGTACACTGAAGCTTTCTTT.